The sequence of this T cell receptor (beta chain) was determined in a study of blood T cell repertoires in COVID-19. Germline lookup yields CDR1 MNHEY and CDR2 SMNVEV (reference sequence). V lost 3 bases to trimming and J lost 5 bases; unmatched junction nucleotides: 11. The CDR3 covers 17 residues. The protocol was immunoSEQ multiplex PCR, while the TCRdb copy is restricted to in-frame clones and leaves out a portion. The sample contains around 100,000 clones, about 79% of which appear only once. V is TRBV27 and J is TRBJ1-2, with TRBD1 identical over 11 bases. The sequence derives from a woman of 80 years or more with active or convalescent COVID-19. The specimen was peripheral blood. The CDR3 is CASSLRTGGSGGYGYTF. CDR3 DNA sequence: TGTGCCAGCAGTTTGCGGACAGGGGGCTCCGGTGGATATGGCTACACCTTC.